This record looks at one T cell receptor beta chain sequence and its context. The sample comes from a study of CD8+ T cells in alopecia areata. Study details: Tofacitinib administration to treated patients was oral, at 5 to 10 mg twice daily.

Reverse transcription of extracted RNA yielded cDNA, which provided the sequencing template. Using immunoSEQ multiplex PCR, the repertoire was profiled, and TCRdb retains in-frame clones only, with some absent. The repertoire consists of roughly 200,000 clones, with approximately 62% occurring once and the leading ten covering roughly 1.7%. The CDR3 length is 16 residues. Trimming cost V 4 bases and J 8 bases, with 20 bases left between them. The germline gives CDR1 LGHNT, CDR2 FRNRAP. The sample was CD4+ T cells sorted from blood, taken at week 0. The clonotype comes from a human donor with alopecia areata. The genes are TRBV12-5 and TRBJ1-4; TRBD1 might be the D (5 bases). The CDR3 DNA follows: TGTGCTAGTGGTTCACGAGGGGATAAGCAACGAGAAAAACTGTTTTTT. Amino acid sequence: CASGSRGDKQREKLFF.